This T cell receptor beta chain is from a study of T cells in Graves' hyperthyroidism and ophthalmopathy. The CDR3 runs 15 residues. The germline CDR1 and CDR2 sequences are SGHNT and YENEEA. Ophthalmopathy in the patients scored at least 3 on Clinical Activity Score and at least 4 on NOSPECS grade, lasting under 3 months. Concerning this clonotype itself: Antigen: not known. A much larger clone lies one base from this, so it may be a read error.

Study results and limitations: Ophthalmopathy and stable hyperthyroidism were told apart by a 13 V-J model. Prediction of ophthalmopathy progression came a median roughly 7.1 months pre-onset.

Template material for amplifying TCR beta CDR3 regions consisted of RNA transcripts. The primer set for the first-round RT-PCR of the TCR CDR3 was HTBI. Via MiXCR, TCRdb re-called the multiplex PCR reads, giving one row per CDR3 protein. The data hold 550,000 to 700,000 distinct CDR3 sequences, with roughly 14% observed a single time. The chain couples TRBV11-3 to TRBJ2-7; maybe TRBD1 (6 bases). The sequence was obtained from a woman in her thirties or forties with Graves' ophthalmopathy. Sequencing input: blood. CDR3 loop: CVSSFSGAMTYEQYF. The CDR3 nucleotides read TGTGTCAGCAGCTTTTCAGGGGCAATGACCTACGAGCAGTACTTC.